The clone carrying this T cell receptor (beta chain) occurred a few times. Data came from immunoSEQ multiplex PCR; TCRdb stores just in-frame clones and leaves some out. The sample shows roughly 170,000 clones, approximately 87% of them seen only once. The sample belongs to a study of blood T cell repertoires in COVID-19. Across the whole study: COVID-19 samples, acute and convalescent, were from the United States, Italy and Spain.

The sequence derives from a woman in her late teens or twenties who had recovered from COVID-19. What was sequenced was peripheral blood.

The CDR3 nucleotides read TGTGCCAGCAGCCAATATTCTCGGGTGACCTCTGGAAACACCATATATTTT. Translated, it gives CASSQYSRVTSGNTIYF. The chain couples TRBV3-1 (or the pseudogene TRBV3-2) to TRBJ1-3; D not resolved. CDR1 and CDR2 (germline): LGHDT, YNNKEL (reference sequence). V was cut by 2 bases and J by 0 bases, with 14 bases left in between. The CDR3 has 17 amino acids.